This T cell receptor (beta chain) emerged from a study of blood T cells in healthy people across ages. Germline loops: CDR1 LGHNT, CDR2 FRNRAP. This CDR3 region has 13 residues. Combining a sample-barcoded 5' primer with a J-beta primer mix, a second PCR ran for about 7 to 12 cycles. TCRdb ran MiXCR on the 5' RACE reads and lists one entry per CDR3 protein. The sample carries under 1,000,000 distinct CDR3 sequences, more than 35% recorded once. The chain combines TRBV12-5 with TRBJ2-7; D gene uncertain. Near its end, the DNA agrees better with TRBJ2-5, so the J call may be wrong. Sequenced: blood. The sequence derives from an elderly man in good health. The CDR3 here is CASGLGHQETQYF. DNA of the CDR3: TGTGCTAGTGGTTTGGGCCACCAAGAGACCCAGTACTTC.